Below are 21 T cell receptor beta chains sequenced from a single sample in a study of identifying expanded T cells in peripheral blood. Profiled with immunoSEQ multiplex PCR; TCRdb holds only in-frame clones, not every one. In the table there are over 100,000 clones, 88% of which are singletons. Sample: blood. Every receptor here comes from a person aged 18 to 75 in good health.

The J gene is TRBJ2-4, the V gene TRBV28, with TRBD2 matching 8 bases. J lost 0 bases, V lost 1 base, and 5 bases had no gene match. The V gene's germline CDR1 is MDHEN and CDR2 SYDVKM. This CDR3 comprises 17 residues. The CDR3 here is CASSLFPGGGAKNIQYF. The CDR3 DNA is TGTGCCAGCAGTTTATTCCCCGGGGGGGGAGCCAAAAACATTCAGTACTTC.

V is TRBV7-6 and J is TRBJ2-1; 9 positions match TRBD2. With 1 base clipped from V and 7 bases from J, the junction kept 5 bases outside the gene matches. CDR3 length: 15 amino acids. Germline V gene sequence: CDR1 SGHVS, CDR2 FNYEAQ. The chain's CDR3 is CASSLGGGGRNEQFF. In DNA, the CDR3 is TGTGCCAGCAGCTTAGGCGGGGGGGGTCGGAATGAGCAGTTCTTC.

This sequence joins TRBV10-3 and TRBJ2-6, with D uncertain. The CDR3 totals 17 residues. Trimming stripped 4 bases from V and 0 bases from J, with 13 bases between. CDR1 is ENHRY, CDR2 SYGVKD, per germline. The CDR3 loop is CAISGENIFSGANVLTF. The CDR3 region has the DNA TGTGCCATCAGTGGGGAAAACATTTTCTCTGGGGCCAACGTCCTGACTTTC.

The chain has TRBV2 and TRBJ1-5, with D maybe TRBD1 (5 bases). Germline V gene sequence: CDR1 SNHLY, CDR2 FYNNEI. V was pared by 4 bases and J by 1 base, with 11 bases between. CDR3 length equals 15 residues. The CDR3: CASSAGGGSNQPQHF. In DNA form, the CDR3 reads TGTGCCAGCAGTGCTGGGGGTGGGAGCAATCAGCCCCAGCATTTT.

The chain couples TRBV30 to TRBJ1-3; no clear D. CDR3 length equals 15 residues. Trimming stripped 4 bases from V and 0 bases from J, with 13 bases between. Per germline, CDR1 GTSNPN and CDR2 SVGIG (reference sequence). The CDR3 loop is CAWTARDLSGNTIYF. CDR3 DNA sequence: TGTGCCTGGACCGCCCGGGATCTCTCTGGAAACACCATATATTTT.

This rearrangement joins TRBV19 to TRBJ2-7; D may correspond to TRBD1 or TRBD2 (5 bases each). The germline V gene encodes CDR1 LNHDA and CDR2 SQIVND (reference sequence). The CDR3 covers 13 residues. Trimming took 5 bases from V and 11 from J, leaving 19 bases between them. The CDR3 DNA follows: TGTGCCAGTAGTCCGGGACCTGGACGGGTTAAGTACTTC. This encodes CASSPGPGRVKYF.

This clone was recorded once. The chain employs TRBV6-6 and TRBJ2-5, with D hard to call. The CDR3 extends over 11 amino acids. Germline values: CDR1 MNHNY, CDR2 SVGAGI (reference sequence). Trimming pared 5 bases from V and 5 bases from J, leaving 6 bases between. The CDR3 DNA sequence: TGTGCCAGCAGTCGGTGGGAGACCCAGTACTTC. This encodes CASSRWETQYF.

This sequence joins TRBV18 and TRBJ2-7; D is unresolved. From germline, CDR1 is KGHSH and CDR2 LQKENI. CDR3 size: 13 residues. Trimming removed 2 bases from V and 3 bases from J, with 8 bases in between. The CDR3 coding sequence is TGTGCCAGCTCACCAGGGCAGTTCTACGAGCAGTACTTC. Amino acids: CASSPGQFYEQYF. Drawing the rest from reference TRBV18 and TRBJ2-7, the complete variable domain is NAGVMQNPRHLVRRRGQEARLRCSPMKGHSHVYWYRQLPEEGLKFMVYLQKENIIDESGMPKERFSAEFPKEGPSILRIQQVVRGDSAAYFCASSPGQFYEQYFGPGTRLTVT.

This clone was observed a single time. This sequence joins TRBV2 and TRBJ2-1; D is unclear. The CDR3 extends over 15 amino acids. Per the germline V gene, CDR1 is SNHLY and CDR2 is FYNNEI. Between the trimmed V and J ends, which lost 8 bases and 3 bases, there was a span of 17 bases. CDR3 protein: CASDIGLPGYNEQFF. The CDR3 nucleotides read TGTGCCAGCGACATAGGGTTACCGGGCTACAATGAGCAGTTCTTC.

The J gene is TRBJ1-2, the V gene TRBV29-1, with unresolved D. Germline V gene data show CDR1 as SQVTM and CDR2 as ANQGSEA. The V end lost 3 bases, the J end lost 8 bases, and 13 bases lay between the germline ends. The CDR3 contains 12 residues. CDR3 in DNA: TGCAGCGTTGATGAGGCACAACGGGGCTACACCTTC. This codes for CSVDEAQRGYTF.

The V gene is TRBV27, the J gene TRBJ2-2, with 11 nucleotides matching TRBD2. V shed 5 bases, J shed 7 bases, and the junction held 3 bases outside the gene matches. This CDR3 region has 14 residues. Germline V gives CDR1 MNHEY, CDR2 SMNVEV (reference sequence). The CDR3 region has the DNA TGTGCCAGCAGTCGACTAGCGGGGAACGGGGAGCTGTTTTTT. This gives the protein CASSRLAGNGELFF.

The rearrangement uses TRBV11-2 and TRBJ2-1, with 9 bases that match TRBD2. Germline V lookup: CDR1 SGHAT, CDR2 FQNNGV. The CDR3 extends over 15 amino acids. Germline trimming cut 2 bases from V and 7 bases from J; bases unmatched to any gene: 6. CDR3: CASSLRGGGANEQFF. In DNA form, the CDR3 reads TGTGCCAGCAGCTTACGCGGCGGGGGGGCAAATGAGCAGTTCTTC.

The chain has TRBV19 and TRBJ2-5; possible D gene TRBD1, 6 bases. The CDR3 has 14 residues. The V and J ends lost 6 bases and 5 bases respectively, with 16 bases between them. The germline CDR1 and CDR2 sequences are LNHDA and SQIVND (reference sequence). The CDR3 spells CASRADRSGETQYF. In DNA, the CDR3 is TGTGCCAGTAGGGCAGACAGGAGTGGGGAGACCCAGTACTTC.

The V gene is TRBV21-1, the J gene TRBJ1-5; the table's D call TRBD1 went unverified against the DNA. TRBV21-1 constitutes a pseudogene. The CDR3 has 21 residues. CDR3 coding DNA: TGTGCCAGCAGCATATCGAAAGGGGACAGGGAGGGAGGGCATCGCAATCAGCCCCAGCATTTT. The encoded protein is CASSISKGDREGGHRNQPQHF.

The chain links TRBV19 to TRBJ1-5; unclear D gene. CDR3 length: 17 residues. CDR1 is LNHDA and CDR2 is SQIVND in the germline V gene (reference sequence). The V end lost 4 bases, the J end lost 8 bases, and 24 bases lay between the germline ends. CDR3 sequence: CASSNPVLRQVIEPQHF. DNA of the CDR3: TGTGCCAGTAGTAACCCCGTATTGAGGCAGGTTATAGAGCCCCAGCATTTT.

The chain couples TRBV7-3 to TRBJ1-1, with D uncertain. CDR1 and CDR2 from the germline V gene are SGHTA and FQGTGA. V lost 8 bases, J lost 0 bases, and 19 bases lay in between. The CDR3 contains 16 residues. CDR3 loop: CASQGLGSSLNTEAFF. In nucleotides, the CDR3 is TGTGCCAGCCAAGGCCTTGGCAGCAGCTTGAACACTGAAGCTTTCTTT. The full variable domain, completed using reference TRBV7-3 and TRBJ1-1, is GAGVSQTPSNKVTEKGKYVELRCDPISGHTALYWYRQSLGQGPEFLIYFQGTGAADDSGLPNDRFFAVRPEGSVSTLKIQRTERGDSAVYLCASQGLGSSLNTEAFFGQGTRLTVV.

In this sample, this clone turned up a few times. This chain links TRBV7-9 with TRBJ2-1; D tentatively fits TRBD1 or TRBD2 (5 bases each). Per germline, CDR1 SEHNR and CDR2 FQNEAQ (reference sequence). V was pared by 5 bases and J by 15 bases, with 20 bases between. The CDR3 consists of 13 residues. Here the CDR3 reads CASSIDPGPIPFF. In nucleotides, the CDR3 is TGTGCCAGCAGCATAGACCCGGGACCGATCCCGTTCTTC. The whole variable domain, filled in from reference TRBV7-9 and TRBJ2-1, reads DTGVSQNPRHKITKRGQNVTFRCDPISEHNRLYWYRQTLGQGPEFLTYFQNEAQLEKSRLLSDRFSAERPKGSFSTLEIQRTEQGDSAMYLCASSIDPGPIPFFGPGTRLTVL.

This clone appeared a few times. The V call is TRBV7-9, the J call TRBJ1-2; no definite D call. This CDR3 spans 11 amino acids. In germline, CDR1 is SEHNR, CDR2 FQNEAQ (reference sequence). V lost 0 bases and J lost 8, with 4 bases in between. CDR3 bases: TGTGCCAGCAGCTTAGCGGAAGGCTACACCTTC. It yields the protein CASSLAEGYTF.

The CDR3 sequence: CASRTGYQPQHF. CDR3 DNA sequence: TGTGCCAGTAGGACGGGATATCAGCCCCAGCATTTT. The chain has TRBV19 and TRBJ1-5; D not resolved. V dropped 6 bases and J dropped 5 bases, with 8 bases sitting between them. The CDR3 covers 12 residues. Germline V lookup: CDR1 LNHDA, CDR2 SQIVND (reference sequence).

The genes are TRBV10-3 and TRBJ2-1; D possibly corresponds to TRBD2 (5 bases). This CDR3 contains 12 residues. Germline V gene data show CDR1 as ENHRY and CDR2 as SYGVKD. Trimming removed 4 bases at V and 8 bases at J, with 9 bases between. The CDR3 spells CAISGGLDEQFF. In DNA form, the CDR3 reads TGTGCCATCAGTGGAGGGCTCGATGAGCAGTTCTTC.

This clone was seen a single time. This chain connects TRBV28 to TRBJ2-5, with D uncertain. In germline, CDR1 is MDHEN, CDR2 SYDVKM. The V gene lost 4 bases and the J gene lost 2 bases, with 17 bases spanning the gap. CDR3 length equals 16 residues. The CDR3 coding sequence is TGTGCCAGCAGTTCCCCCGGGCGAGGAGCACAAGAGACCCAGTACTTC. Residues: CASSSPGRGAQETQYF.